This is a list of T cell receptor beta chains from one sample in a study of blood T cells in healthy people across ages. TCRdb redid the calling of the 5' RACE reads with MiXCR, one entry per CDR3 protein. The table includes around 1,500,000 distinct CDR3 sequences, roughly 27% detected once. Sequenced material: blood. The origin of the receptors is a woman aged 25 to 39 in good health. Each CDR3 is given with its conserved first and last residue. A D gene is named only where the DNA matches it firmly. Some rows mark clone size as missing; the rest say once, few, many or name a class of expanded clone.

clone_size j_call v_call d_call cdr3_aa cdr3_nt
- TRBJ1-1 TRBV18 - CAGGTTGYTEAFF TGTGCCGGCGGGACAACGGGGTACACTGAAGCTTTCTTT
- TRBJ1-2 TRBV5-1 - CASREVQENGFTF TGCGCCAGCAGGGAGGTACAGGAGAATGGCTTCACCTTC
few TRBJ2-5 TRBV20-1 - CSATPRTHETQYF TGCAGTGCTACTCCCAGAACACACGAGACCCAGTACTTC
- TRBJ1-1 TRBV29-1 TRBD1 CSAGDRTYTEAFF TGCAGCGCGGGGGACAGGACCTACACTGAAGCTTTCTTT
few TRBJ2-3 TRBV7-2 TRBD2 CASSLGLLAGIGDTQYF TGTGCCAGCAGCTTAGGGTTGTTAGCGGGAATAGGAGATACGCAGTATTTT
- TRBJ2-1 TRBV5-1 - CASSLPGVSEQDF TGCGCCAGCAGCTTGCCGGGGGTCAGTGAGCAGGACTTC
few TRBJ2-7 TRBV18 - CASSHRQSSYEQYF TGTGCCAGCTCACATCGCCAATCCTCCTACGAGCAGTACTTC
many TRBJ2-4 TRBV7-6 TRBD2 CASSAGAGNIQYF TGTGCCAGCAGCGCGGGAGCAGGAAACATTCAGTACTTC
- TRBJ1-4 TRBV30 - CAWSVLGRATNEKLFF TGTGCCTGGAGTGTACTGGGACGGGCAACTAATGAAAAACTGTTTTTT
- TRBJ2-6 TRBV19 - CASRKDTSGANVLTF TGTGCCAGTAGAAAGGACACCTCTGGGGCCAACGTCCTGACTTTC
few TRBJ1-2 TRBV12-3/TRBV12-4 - CASILITGSQGYTF TGTGCCAGCATCCTTATTACAGGGTCTCAGGGCTACACCTTC
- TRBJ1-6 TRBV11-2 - CASRPEFFTGSPLHF TGTGCCAGCAGACCCGAATTTTTCACGGGTTCACCCCTCCACTTT
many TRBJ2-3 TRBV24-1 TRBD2 CATAGTSGPDTQYF TGTGCCACCGCCGGGACTAGCGGCCCGGATACGCAGTATTTT
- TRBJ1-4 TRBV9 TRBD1 CASSVGTGSEKLFF TGTGCCAGCAGCGTAGGGACAGGGAGTGAAAAACTGTTTTTT
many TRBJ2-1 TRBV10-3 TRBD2 CAISGSSGRATFNEQFF TGTGCCATCAGTGGGTCTAGCGGGAGGGCAACCTTCAATGAGCAGTTCTTC
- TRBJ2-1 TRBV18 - CASSPIRDNEQFF TGTGCCAGCTCACCCATAAGGGACAATGAGCAGTTCTTC
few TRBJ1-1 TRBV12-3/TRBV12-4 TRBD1 CASSKGQAYTEAFF TGTGCCAGCAGTAAGGGACAGGCTTACACTGAAGCTTTCTTT
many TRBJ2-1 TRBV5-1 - CASSSDRNEQFF TGTGCCAGCAGCTCCGACCGCAATGAGCAGTTCTTC
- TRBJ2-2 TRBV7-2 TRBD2 CASSLGGQNTGELFF TGTGCCAGCAGCCTGGGAGGGCAGAACACCGGGGAGCTGTTTTTT
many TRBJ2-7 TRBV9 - CASSVAGSTYEQYF TGTGCCAGCAGCGTAGCTGGGTCTACCTACGAGCAGTACTTC
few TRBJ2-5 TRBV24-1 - CATSDSDPSETQYF TGTGCCACCAGTGACTCGGACCCTTCAGAGACCCAGTACTTC
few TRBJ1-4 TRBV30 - CAWSAGDPTNEKLFF TGTGCCTGGAGTGCCGGCGACCCAACTAATGAAAAACTGTTTTTT
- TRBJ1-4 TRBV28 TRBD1 CASSPLGRGREKLFF TGTGCCAGCAGCCCCCTGGGCAGGGGGCGAGAAAAACTGTTTTTT
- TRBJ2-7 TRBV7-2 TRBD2 CASSVSGRVDGEQYF TGTGCCAGCAGCGTAAGCGGGAGGGTCGACGGGGAGCAGTACTTC
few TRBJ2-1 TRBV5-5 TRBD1 CASSPGQGGQYEQFF TGTGCCAGCAGCCCGGGACAGGGGGGCCAATATGAGCAGTTCTTC
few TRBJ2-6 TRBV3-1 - CASSQAALSGANVLTF TGTGCCAGCAGCCAAGCAGCCCTCTCTGGGGCCAACGTCCTGACTTTC
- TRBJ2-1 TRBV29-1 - CSVAGGQSNYNEQFF TGCAGCGTTGCCGGGGGACAGAGCAATTACAATGAGCAGTTCTTC